These T cell receptor beta chains were read from a single sample in a study of blood T cell repertoires in COVID-19. The data were produced by immunoSEQ multiplex PCR, yet TCRdb's version contains in-frame clones alone and is incomplete. The table includes about 160,000 clones, around four fifths detected once. Sequencing was carried out using PBMCs or T cells enriched from blood (not recorded which). These receptors all come from a woman between 45 and 65 years old who had recovered from COVID-19. CDR3s include the opening cysteine and the closing phenylalanine or tryptophan. The D gene is left open where the match is weak.

length | J | D | V | CDR3
16 | TRBJ2-5 | TRBD2 | TRBV11-3 | CASSPLGGGIQETQYF
15 | TRBJ1-5 | TRBD1 | TRBV28 | CASSLGDRHYQPQHF
13 | TRBJ1-5 | NA | TRBV7-8 | CASSFQGNQPQHF
16 | TRBJ2-7 | TRBD2 | TRBV28 | CASSTASGLANYEQYF
14 | TRBJ2-5 | NA | TRBV3-1/TRBV3-2 | CASSQGRGGETQYF
14 | TRBJ2-3 | NA | TRBV19 | CASSWRDSTDTQYF
16 | TRBJ2-3 | TRBD2 | TRBV5-1 | CASSPRGLAGTDTQYF
13 | TRBJ2-2 | TRBD1 | TRBV29-1 | CSVTGQGAGELFF
16 | TRBJ2-1 | TRBD1 | TRBV9 | CASSGGGQGAVNEQFF
14 | TRBJ2-5 | NA | TRBV4-1 | CASSQDRGGTTQYF
14 | TRBJ2-7 | NA | TRBV19 | CASSILDKPYEQYF
14 | TRBJ1-1 | NA | TRBV27 | CASSLRLTGTEAFF
16 | TRBJ2-4 | NA | TRBV4-1 | CASSQGQGLAKNIQYF
16 | TRBJ1-2 | TRBD1 | TRBV4-2 | CASSQEGGQGIYGYTF
16 | TRBJ1-4 | NA | TRBV5-6 | CASSLGQKATNEKLFF
16 | TRBJ2-3 | TRBD1 | TRBV27 | CASSPTRTGPLDTQYF
16 | TRBJ2-2 | TRBD2 | TRBV7-2 | CASSLSSSGDLRELFF